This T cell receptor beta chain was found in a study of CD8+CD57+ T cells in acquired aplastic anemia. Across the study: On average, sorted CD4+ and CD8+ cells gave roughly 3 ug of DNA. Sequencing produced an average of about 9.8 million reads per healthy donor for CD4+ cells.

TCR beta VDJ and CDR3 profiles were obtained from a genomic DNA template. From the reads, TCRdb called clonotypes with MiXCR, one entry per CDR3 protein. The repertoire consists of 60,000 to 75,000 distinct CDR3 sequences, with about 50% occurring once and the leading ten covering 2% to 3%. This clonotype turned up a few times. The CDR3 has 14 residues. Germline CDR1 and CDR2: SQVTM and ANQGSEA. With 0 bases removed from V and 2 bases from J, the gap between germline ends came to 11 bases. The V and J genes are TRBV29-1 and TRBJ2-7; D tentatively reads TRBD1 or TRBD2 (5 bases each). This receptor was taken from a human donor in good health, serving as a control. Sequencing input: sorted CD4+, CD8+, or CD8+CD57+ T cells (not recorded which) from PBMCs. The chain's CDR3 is CSVEDGDPPYEQYF. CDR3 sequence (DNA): TGCAGCGTTGAAGATGGGGACCCCCCCTACGAGCAGTACTTC.